The next 10 T cell receptor beta chains were all read from a single sample in a study of T cell clonotyping in hematopoietic cell transplantation. Here immunoSEQ multiplex PCR was the method, and the copy in TCRdb shows in-frame clones only, minus some. The repertoire consists of about 15,000 clones, with 85% to 95% occurring once and the leading ten covering 4% to 5.5%. This specimen was PBMCs, taken 30 days after allogeneic stem cell transplant. Receptor source: a male patient aged 60-69 years who had an allogeneic stem cell transplant from an unrelated donor, so the T cells may come from the graft donor. Some clones in this sample may be carry-over from other donors' samples.

The chain couples TRBV6-1 to TRBJ2-3; TRBD1 agrees at 7 bases. In germline, CDR1 is MNHNS, CDR2 SASEGT. The J segment lost 2 bases and the V segment lost 4 bases, leaving 9 bases of the junction unmatched. The CDR3 sequence is 16 residues long. CDR3 in DNA: TGTGCCAGCAGTGTCCGACAGGGCCCCACCACAGATACGCAGTATTTT. Translation: CASSVRQGPTTDTQYF.

The chain joins TRBV5-1 to TRBJ1-1; unclear D gene. With 0 bases removed from V and 1 base from J, the gap between germline ends came to 7 bases. This CDR3 has 14 residues. CDR1 is SGHRS and CDR2 is YFSETQ in the germline V gene. CDR3 sequence reads: CASSLAVSNTEAFF. The CDR3 DNA reads as TGCGCCAGCAGCTTGGCCGTGTCGAACACTGAAGCTTTCTTT.

The chain has TRBV14 and TRBJ1-6, with D possibly TRBD1 on 6 matching bases. CDR1 and CDR2 from the germline V gene are SGHDN and FVKESK. V was cut by 0 bases and J by 7 bases, with 10 bases left in between. The CDR3 extends over 15 amino acids. The CDR3 DNA reads TGTGCCAGCAGCCAAGACAGGGGTACGAATTCACCCCTCCACTTT. Residues: CASSQDRGTNSPLHF.

V and J are TRBV11-2 and TRBJ2-7, with a tentative D call TRBD1 (6 bases). The germline CDR1 and CDR2 sequences are SGHAT and FQNNGV. This CDR3 has 16 residues. V was clipped by 5 bases and J by 0 bases, with 17 bases between them. The CDR3, as DNA: TGTGCCAGCAGCGGGTACCGGGACATCTTCTCCTACGAGCAGTACTTC. It yields the protein CASSGYRDIFSYEQYF.

The chain links TRBV19 to TRBJ1-2; the D gene is possibly TRBD1 (5 bases). The CDR3 has 14 amino acids. Germline assignment: CDR1 LNHDA and CDR2 SQIVND (reference sequence). With 2 bases removed from V and 6 bases from J, the gap between germline ends came to 13 bases. As DNA, the CDR3 is TGTGCCAGTAGTATACGACAGCGATTGGATGGCTACACCTTC. It is translated as CASSIRQRLDGYTF. The full variable domain, rest sourced from reference TRBV19 and TRBJ1-2, is DGGITQSPKYLFRKEGQNVTLSCEQNLNHDAMYWYRQDPGQGLRLIYYSQIVNDFQKGDIAEGYSVSREKKESFPLTVTSAQKNPTAFYLCASSIRQRLDGYTFGSGTRLTVV.

V usage is TRBV5-1 and J usage is TRBJ1-3, with TRBD1 as a possible D gene (5 bases). The CDR3 consists of 15 residues. V lost 0 bases, J lost 2 bases, and 9 bases lay in between. The germline V gene has CDR1 SGHRS and CDR2 YFSETQ. The CDR3 nucleotides are TGCGCCAGCAGCTTGGCCGGGGCGGCTGGAAACACCATATATTTT. Residues: CASSLAGAAGNTIYF.

This clone was seen once. V gene TRBV5-6 combines with J gene TRBJ1-1, with 11 positions matching TRBD1. This CDR3 is 16 amino acids long. V lost 2 bases to trimming and J lost 0 bases; unmatched junction nucleotides: 3. CDR1 is SGHDT and CDR2 is YYEEEE in the germline V gene. CDR3 DNA sequence: TGTGCCAGCAGCTTAGGACAGGGGGCTCTGAACACTGAAGCTTTCTTT. It encodes CASSLGQGALNTEAFF.

The chain couples TRBV18 to TRBJ1-1; the match to TRBD1 covers 9 bases. The CDR3 has 15 residues. Trimming took 3 bases from V and 4 from J; bases not matched to a gene: 6. CDR1 is KGHSH and CDR2 is LQKENI in the germline V gene. The CDR3, as DNA: TGTGCCAGCTCACCCTCGGACAGGGGTGGCACTGAAGCTTTCTTT. This translates into CASSPSDRGGTEAFF.

The chain links TRBV7-9 to TRBJ2-5, with D perhaps matching TRBD2 (5 bases). V was clipped by 5 bases and J by 5 bases, with 15 bases between them. This CDR3 spans 14 amino acids. Germline lookup yields CDR1 SEHNR and CDR2 FQNEAQ (reference sequence). This chain's CDR3 is CASSRGLQGETQYF. CDR3 bases: TGTGCCAGCAGCCGAGGACTCCAAGGGGAGACCCAGTACTTC.

The V call is TRBV7-2, the J call TRBJ2-2; maybe TRBD2 (6 bases). Germline V CDR1 and CDR2: SGHTA, FQGNSA. The CDR3 loop spans 14 amino acids. V lost 5 bases to trimming and J lost 5 bases, with 12 bases between them. CDR3 DNA sequence: TGTGCCAGCAGCCCCCAGGCGGGGACCGGGGAGCTGTTTTTT. Protein product: CASSPQAGTGELFF.